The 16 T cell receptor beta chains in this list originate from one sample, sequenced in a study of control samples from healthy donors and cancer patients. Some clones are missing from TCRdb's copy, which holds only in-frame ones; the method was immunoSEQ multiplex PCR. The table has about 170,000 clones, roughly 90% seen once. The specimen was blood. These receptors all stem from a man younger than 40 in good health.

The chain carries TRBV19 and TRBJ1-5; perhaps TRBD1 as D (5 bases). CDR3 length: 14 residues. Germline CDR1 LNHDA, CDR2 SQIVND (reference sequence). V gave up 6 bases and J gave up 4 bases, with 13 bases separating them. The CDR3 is CASSPTRGNQPQHF. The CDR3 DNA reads TGTGCCAGTAGCCCCACTCGGGGGAATCAGCCCCAGCATTTT.

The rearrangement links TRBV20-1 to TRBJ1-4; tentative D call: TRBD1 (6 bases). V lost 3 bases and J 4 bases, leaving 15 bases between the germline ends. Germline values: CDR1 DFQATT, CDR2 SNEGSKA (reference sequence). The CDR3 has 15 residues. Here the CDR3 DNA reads TGCAGTGCTAGTGCTCAGGGGAAGGATAATGAAAAACTGTTTTTT. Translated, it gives CSASAQGKDNEKLFF.

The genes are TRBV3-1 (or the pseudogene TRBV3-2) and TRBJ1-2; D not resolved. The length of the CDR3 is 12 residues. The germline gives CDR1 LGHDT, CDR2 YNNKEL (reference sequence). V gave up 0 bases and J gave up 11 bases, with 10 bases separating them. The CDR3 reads CASSQEAGRYTF. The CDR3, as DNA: TGTGCCAGCAGCCAAGAGGCGGGTCGGTACACCTTC.

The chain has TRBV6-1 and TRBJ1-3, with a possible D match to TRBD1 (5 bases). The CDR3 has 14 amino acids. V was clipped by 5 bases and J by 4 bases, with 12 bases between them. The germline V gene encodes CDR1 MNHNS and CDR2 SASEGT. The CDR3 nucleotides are TGTGCCAGCAGTTATCCGGGGCAGGGAAACACCATATATTTT. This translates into CASSYPGQGNTIYF.

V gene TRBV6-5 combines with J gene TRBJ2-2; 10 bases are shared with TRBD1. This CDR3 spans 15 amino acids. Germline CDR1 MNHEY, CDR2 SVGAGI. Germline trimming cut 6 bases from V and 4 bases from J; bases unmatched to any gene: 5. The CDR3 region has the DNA TGTGCCAGCAGAGGGACAGGGGCCACCACCGGGGAGCTGTTTTTT. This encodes CASRGTGATTGELFF.

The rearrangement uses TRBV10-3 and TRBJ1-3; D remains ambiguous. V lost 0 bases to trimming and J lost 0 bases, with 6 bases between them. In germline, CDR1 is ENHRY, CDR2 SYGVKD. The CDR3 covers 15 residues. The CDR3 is CAISESRNSGNTIYF. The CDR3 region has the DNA TGTGCCATCAGTGAGTCGAGGAACTCTGGAAACACCATATATTTT.

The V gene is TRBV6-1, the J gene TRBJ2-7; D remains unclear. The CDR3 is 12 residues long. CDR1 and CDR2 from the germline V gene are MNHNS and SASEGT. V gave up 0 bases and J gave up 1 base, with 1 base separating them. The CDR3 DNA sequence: TGTGCCAGCAGTGAAGCGTCCTACGAGCAGTACTTC. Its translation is CASSEASYEQYF.

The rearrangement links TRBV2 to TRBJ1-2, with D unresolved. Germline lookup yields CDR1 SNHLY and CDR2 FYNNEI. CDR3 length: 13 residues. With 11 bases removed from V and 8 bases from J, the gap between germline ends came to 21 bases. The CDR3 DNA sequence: TGTGCCCCCGTTTCCGATCGGTGGAACGGCTACACCTTC. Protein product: CAPVSDRWNGYTF.

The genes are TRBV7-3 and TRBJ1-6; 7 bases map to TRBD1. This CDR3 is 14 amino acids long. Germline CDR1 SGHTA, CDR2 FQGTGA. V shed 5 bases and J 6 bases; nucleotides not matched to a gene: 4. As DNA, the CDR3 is TGTGCCAGCAGCAAACAGGGGACTAATTCACCCCTCCACTTT. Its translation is CASSKQGTNSPLHF. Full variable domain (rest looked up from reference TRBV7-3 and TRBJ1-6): GAGVSQTPSNKVTEKGKYVELRCDPISGHTALYWYRQSLGQGPEFLIYFQGTGAADDSGLPNDRFFAVRPEGSVSTLKIQRTERGDSAVYLCASSKQGTNSPLHFGNGTRLTVT.

The CDR3 nucleotides read TGTGCCAGCTCACCTCCTATCAGTGGCACTGAAGCTTTCTTT. This sequence encodes CASSPPISGTEAFF. The chain recombines TRBV18 with TRBJ1-1; D is unresolved. The CDR3 is 14 residues long. Germline CDR1 reads KGHSH; CDR2 reads LQKENI. The V end lost 3 bases, the J end lost 4 bases, and 12 bases lay between the germline ends.

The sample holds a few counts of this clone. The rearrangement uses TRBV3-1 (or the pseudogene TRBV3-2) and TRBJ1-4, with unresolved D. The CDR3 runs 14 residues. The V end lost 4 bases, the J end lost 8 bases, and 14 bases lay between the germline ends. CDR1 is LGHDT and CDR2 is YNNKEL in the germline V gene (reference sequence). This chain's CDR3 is CASSRRGGREKLFF. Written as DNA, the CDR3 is TGTGCCAGCAGCCGCCGGGGAGGGAGAGAAAAACTGTTTTTT.

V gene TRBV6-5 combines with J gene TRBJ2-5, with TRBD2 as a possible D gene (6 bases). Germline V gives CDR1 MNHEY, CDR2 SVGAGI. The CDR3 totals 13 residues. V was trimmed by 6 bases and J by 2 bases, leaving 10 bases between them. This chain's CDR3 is CASSYGSQETQYF. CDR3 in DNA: TGTGCCAGCAGCTACGGGAGTCAAGAGACCCAGTACTTC.

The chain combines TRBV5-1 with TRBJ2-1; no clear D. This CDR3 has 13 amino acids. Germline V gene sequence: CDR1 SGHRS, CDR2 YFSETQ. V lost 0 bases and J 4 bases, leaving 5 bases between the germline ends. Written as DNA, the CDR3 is TGCGCCAGCAGCTTGGATCCGTACAATGAGCAGTTCTTC. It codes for CASSLDPYNEQFF.

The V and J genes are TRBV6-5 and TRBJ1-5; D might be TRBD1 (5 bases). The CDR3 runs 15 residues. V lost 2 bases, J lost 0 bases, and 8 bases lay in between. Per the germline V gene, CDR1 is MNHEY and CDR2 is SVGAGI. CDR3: CASSYDSYSNQPQHF. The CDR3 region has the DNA TGTGCCAGCAGTTACGACAGTTATAGCAATCAGCCCCAGCATTTT.

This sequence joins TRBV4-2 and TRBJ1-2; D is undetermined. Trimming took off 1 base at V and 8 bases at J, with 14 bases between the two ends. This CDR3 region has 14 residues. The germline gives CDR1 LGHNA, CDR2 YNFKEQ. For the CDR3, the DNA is TGTGCCAGCAGCCAAGTTAGTCCGGCGCACGGCTACACCTTC. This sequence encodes CASSQVSPAHGYTF.

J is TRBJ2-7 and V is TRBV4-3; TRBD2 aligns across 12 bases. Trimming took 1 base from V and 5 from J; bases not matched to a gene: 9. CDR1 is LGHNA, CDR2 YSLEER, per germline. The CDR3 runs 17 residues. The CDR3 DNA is TGCGCCAGCAGCCAAGCTAGACTAGCGGGAGTAACGGACGAGCAGTACTTC. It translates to CASSQARLAGVTDEQYF.